These 8 T cell receptor beta chains share one sample of origin, sequenced in a study of blood T cell repertoires in COVID-19 (dated by TCRdb to 2018 to 2020). The library came from the immunoSEQ multiplex PCR assay. TCRdb's version of the immuneACCESS table is confined to in-frame rearrangements and falls short of the full clone set. An unresolved V gene accounts for under half of the shortfall where checked; the remainder is of unknown origin. In all, the sample holds roughly 250,000 clones, and around 83% of those were seen once. Of the sample, about 8% falls within the top ten clones. The sequencing input was peripheral blood. Source of these receptors: a woman in her forties or fifties with acute or convalescent COVID-19.

The J gene is TRBJ1-6, the V gene TRBV30; D is unclear. Per the germline V gene, CDR1 is GTSNPN and CDR2 is SVGIG (reference sequence). CDR3 length equals 14 residues. V dropped 0 bases and J dropped 5 bases, with 8 bases sitting between them. CDR3 sequence: CAWSVKRDNSPLHF. The CDR3 DNA is TGTGCCTGGAGTGTAAAGAGGGATAATTCACCCCTCCACTTT. Complete variable domain (other parts from reference TRBV30 and TRBJ1-6): SQTIHQWPATLVQPVGSPLSLECTVEGTSNPNLYWYRQAAGRGLQLLFYSVGIGQISSEVPQNLSASRPQDRQFILSSKKLLLSDSGFYLCAWSVKRDNSPLHFGNGTRLTVT.

This rearrangement joins TRBV3-1 (or the pseudogene TRBV3-2) to TRBJ1-2; D gene unclear. The CDR3 has 14 residues. V lost 4 bases, J lost 5 bases, and 14 bases lay in between. CDR1 is LGHDT, CDR2 YNNKEL, per germline (reference sequence). The CDR3 bases are TGTGCCAGCAGCCCCTTGACACTCACTTATGGCTACACCTTC. Its translation is CASSPLTLTYGYTF.

The chain employs TRBV4-3 and TRBJ1-2, with 8 positions matching TRBD1. The germline V gene encodes CDR1 LGHNA and CDR2 YSLEER. The CDR3 length is 14 residues. V lost 6 bases, J lost 1 base, and 4 bases stayed unmatched. The DNA for the CDR3 is TGCGCCAGCAGACAGGGGGGTTTTAACTATGGCTACACCTTC. It yields the protein CASRQGGFNYGYTF.

This clone was recorded only once. The chain recombines TRBV2 with TRBJ1-5; a possible D gene is TRBD1 (5 bases). The CDR3 extends over 15 amino acids. Germline CDR1 reads SNHLY; CDR2 reads FYNNEI. Trimming stripped 2 bases from V and 7 bases from J, with 15 bases between. The DNA for the CDR3 is TGTGCCAGCAGTGAAAATCTTGGAGGGGTCCAGCCCCAGCATTTT. This translates into CASSENLGGVQPQHF. Variable domain in full (rest from reference TRBV2 and TRBJ1-5): EPEVTQTPSHQVTQMGQEVILRCVPISNHLYFYWYRQILGQKVEFLVSFYNNEISEKSEIFDDQFSVERPDGSNFTLKIRSTKLEDSAMYFCASSENLGGVQPQHFGDGTRLSIL.

The genes are TRBV6-1 and TRBJ1-5, with D possibly matching TRBD1 (6 bases). CDR1 is MNHNS and CDR2 is SASEGT in the germline V gene. The CDR3 covers 15 residues. The ends were cut back, 10 bases at V and 11 bases at J, with 27 bases in the middle. The CDR3 loop reads CATRGDTSTLGTQHF. For the CDR3, the DNA is TGTGCCACCCGAGGGGACACCTCCACCTTGGGGACCCAGCATTTT.

The rearrangement links TRBV7-2 to TRBJ2-5; 10 bases align to TRBD2. Germline CDR1 reads SGHTA; CDR2 reads FQGNSA. Trimming at V came to 5 bases and at J to 4 bases, leaving 7 bases not matched to a gene. The CDR3 runs to 15 residues. In DNA, the CDR3 is TGTGCCAGCAGCCTAAGCGGGGGGGCCGCAGAGACCCAGTACTTC. Its translation: CASSLSGGAAETQYF. The full variable domain, completed using reference TRBV7-2 and TRBJ2-5, is GAGVSQSPSNKVTEKGKDVELRCDPISGHTALYWYRQSLGQGLEFLIYFQGNSAPDKSGLPSDRFSAERTGGSVSTLTIQRTQQEDSAVYLCASSLSGGAAETQYFGPGTRLLVL.

The chain couples TRBV15 to TRBJ1-2, with TRBD1 as a possible D gene (5 bases). From germline, CDR1 is LNHNV and CDR2 YYDKDF (reference sequence). V was pared by 8 bases and J by 4 bases, with 17 bases between. This CDR3 comprises 14 residues. The chain's CDR3 is CATGGGQGLYGYTF. CDR3 nucleotides: TGTGCCACCGGGGGAGGGCAGGGCCTCTATGGCTACACCTTC.

The chain links TRBV30 to TRBJ2-5, with 7 bases lining up with TRBD1. The V gene end was trimmed by 4 bases and the J gene end by 5 bases; junction bases not matched to a gene: 16. The V gene's germline CDR1 is GTSNPN and CDR2 SVGIG (reference sequence). The CDR3 sequence is 16 residues long. CDR3 nucleotides: TGTGCCTGGACTCGAAGGGGGCCTGATGGACGGGAGACCCAGTACTTC. It specifies CAWTRRGPDGRETQYF.